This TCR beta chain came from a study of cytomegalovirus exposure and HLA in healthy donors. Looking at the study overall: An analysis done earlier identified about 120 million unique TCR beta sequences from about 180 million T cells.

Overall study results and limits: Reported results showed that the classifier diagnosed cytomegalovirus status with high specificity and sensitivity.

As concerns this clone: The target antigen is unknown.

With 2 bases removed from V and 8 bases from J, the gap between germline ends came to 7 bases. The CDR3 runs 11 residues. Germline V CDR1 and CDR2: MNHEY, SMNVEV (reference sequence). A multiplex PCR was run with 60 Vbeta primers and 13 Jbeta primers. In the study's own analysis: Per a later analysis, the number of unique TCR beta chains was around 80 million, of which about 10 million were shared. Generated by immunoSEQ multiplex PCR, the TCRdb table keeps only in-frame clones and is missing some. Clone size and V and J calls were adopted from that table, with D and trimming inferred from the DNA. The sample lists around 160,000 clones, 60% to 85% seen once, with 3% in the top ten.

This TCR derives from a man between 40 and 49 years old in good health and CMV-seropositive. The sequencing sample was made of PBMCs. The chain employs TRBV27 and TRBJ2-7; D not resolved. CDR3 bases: TGTGCCAGCAGTTTAAGAGGCAAGCAGTACTTC. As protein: CASSLRGKQYF.